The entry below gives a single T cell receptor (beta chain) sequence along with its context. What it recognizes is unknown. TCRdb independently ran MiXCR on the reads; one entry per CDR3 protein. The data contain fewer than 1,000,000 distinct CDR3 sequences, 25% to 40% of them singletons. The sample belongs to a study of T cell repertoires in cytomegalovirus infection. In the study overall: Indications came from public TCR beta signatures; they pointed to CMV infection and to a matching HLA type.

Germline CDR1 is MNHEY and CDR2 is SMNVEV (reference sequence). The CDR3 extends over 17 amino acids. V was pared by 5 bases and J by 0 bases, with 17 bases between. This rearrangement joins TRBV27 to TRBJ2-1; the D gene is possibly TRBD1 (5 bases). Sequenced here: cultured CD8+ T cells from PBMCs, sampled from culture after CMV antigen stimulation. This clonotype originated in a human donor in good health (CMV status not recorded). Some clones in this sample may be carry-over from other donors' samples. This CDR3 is CASSPSWGESSYNEQFF. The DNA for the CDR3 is TGTGCCAGCAGTCCCTCGTGGGGCGAAAGCTCCTACAATGAGCAGTTCTTC.